This TCR beta chain was captured in a study of blood T cell repertoires in COVID-19. Overall study context: From the United States, Italy and Spain came samples of acute and convalescent COVID-19.

Authors' data handling: Reference gene primers were amplified, and this amplification served to estimate nucleated cell counts. This table comes from immunoSEQ multiplex PCR, and its TCRdb copy is limited to in-frame clones, with some not included. V, J and clone size are those of that table, while D and trimming were read from the DNA. Among about 120,000 clones listed, around four fifths were seen once. The V gene's germline CDR1 is MGHRA and CDR2 YSYEKL. The CDR3 sequence is 16 residues long. V was shortened by 5 bases and J by 3 bases, with 18 bases between the two germline ends. The chain carries TRBV4-1 and TRBJ2-3; D unclear. Sequencing was done on a sample of peripheral blood. The receptor was isolated from a woman in her thirties or forties with acute or convalescent COVID-19. The chain's CDR3 is CASSTTPQVVTDTQYF. The CDR3 DNA reads TGCGCCAGCAGCACGACCCCCCAGGTCGTGACAGATACGCAGTATTTT.